The 13 T cell receptor beta chains below were found in one sample sequenced in a study of post-analysis software for immune sequencing data. Overall study findings and caveats: Roughly five TRBV segments were more frequent in patients than controls; TRBV5-6, TRBV5-1 and TRBV20-1 belonged to this group.

These TCRs are of unknown antigen specificity. Sequencing libraries made from TCR beta cDNA carried unique molecular identifiers. MiXCR, run by TCRdb on the PCR reads, gives a single entry per CDR3 protein. Here the sample spans around 400,000 distinct CDR3 sequences, less than 40% being singletons. The source material was blood. The receptor source for this set is a girl aged 5 to 17 with multiple sclerosis.

In its sample, this clonotype was seen a few times. This sequence joins TRBV6-6 and TRBJ1-1; TRBD1 matches at 7 bases. The CDR3 is made up of 17 amino acids. The germline CDR1 and CDR2 sequences are MNHNY and SVGAGI (reference sequence). Losses at the gene ends were 5 bases for V and 0 bases for J; bases not matched to a gene: 12. The CDR3 DNA is TGTGCCAGCAGTCCCCAATACCCGGACAGGTTGAACACTGAAGCTTTCTTT. It codes for CASSPQYPDRLNTEAFF.

This clonotype was seen a handful of times. This rearrangement joins TRBV5-1 to TRBJ1-4; 7 nucleotides match TRBD1. The CDR3 totals 13 residues. The germline gives CDR1 SGHRS, CDR2 YFSETQ. V gave up 0 bases and J gave up 12 bases; unmatched junction bases: 5. Here the CDR3 DNA reads TGCGCCAGCAGCTTGGATCTTGACAGGGAACTGTTTTTT. Translated: CASSLDLDRELFF.

This clonotype was observed a handful of times. CDR3: CASSSLGQSYQETQYF. CDR3 bases: TGTGCCAGCAGTTCGCTCGGACAGAGCTACCAAGAGACCCAGTACTTC. This rearrangement joins TRBV28 to TRBJ2-5; TRBD1 is a possible D gene (6 bases). V lost 4 bases and J lost 0, with 15 bases in between. Germline-derived CDR1 and CDR2 are MDHEN and SYDVKM. The CDR3 has 16 amino acids.

There are a few counts of this clonotype. The germline gene is not matched at one end of the junction; a read error may be the cause. The genes are TRBV7-8 and TRBJ2-4, with D possibly called TRBD1 or TRBD2 (6 bases each). CDR1 SGHVS and CDR2 FQNEAQ come from the germline V gene. The CDR3 consists of 18 residues. CDR3 amino acids: CACSLRGAGTLAKNIQYF. As DNA, the CDR3 is TGTGCCTGCAGCTTAAGGGGGGCAGGGACGCTAGCCAAAAACATTCAGTACTTC.

V and J are TRBV6-5 and TRBJ2-2; 8 bases map to TRBD1. The germline CDR1 and CDR2 sequences are MNHEY and SVGAGI. V was pared by 6 bases and J by 5 bases, with 11 bases of the junction left unmatched. This CDR3 has 16 residues. As DNA, the CDR3 is TGTGCCAGCAGGCTAGGGGACAGGACAAAAACCGGGGAGCTGTTTTTT. It encodes CASRLGDRTKTGELFF.

This clonotype was seen a handful of times. This chain uses TRBV11-2 with TRBJ2-6; possibly TRBD1 for D (5 bases). V was cut by 1 base and J by 4 bases, with 11 bases left in between. The CDR3 loop spans 16 amino acids. Germline V gene lookup returns CDR1 SGHAT and CDR2 FQNNGV. The CDR3 DNA reads TGTGCCAGCAGCTTAGCACAGGTGACCGGGGCCAACGTCCTGACTTTC. It is translated as CASSLAQVTGANVLTF.

The chain joins TRBV7-6 to TRBJ1-6, with 8 nucleotides matching TRBD1. The CDR3 contains 14 residues. The V gene end was trimmed by 5 bases and the J gene end by 7 bases; junction bases not matched to a gene: 4. The germline V gene has CDR1 SGHVS and CDR2 FNYEAQ. The CDR3 bases are TGTGCCAGCAGCCGGGACAGGCTCAATTCACCCCTCCACTTT. Residues: CASSRDRLNSPLHF.

This clonotype was observed a handful of times. This chain joins TRBV3-1 and TRBJ1-1; the D is unclear. The CDR3 covers 14 residues. Germline CDR1 reads LGHDT; CDR2 reads YNNKEL (reference sequence). V was pared by 4 bases and J by 1 base, with 10 bases between. The CDR3 is CASSRDVRNTEAFF. CDR3 bases: TGTGCCAGCAGCCGGGATGTGAGGAACACTGAAGCTTTCTTT. Combining the CDR3 with reference TRBV3-1 and TRBJ1-1 gives the whole variable domain DTAVSQTPKYLVTQMGNDKSIKCEQNLGHDTMYWYKQDSKKFLKIMFSYNNKELIINETVPNRFSPKSPDKAHLNLHINSLELGDSAVYFCASSRDVRNTEAFFGQGTRLTVV.

This clonotype was counted a few times. The J gene is TRBJ2-1, the V gene TRBV5-5, with 7 bases lining up with TRBD1. The trim removed 4 bases at V and 4 bases at J, leaving 5 bases unmatched. Germline CDR1 is SGHKS and CDR2 is YYEKEE (reference sequence). The CDR3 runs 14 residues. The DNA of the CDR3 is TGTGCCAGCAGCCCTGGGGGACAGTACAATGAGCAGTTCTTC. Translation gives CASSPGGQYNEQFF.

V gene TRBV6-5 combines with J gene TRBJ2-7; D call uncertain. CDR1 MNHEY and CDR2 SVGAGI come from the germline V gene. V was shortened by 0 bases and J by 2 bases, with 8 bases between the two germline ends. The CDR3 sequence is 14 residues long. CDR3 loop: CASSYSSTAYEQYF. For the CDR3, the DNA is TGTGCCAGCAGTTACTCGAGTACAGCCTACGAGCAGTACTTC.

In this sample, this clonotype turned up a few times. The chain combines TRBV10-3 with TRBJ2-1; no clear D gene. Per germline, CDR1 ENHRY and CDR2 SYGVKD. The V and J ends lost 4 bases and 3 bases respectively, with 4 bases between them. The CDR3 is 12 residues long. The CDR3 bases are TGTGCCATCAGTGCTGACTACAATGAGCAGTTCTTC. This sequence encodes CAISADYNEQFF.

This sequence joins TRBV4-1 and TRBJ2-1; perhaps TRBD1 as D (6 bases). V was trimmed by 2 bases and J by 7 bases, leaving 18 bases between them. This CDR3 comprises 16 residues. The V gene's germline CDR1 is MGHRA and CDR2 YSYEKL. The CDR3 loop reads CASSQWGTGSLNEQFF. The DNA of the CDR3 is TGCGCCAGCAGCCAATGGGGTACAGGGAGCTTGAATGAGCAGTTCTTC.

The gene calls are TRBV6-5 and TRBJ2-1, with TRBD1 matching over 7 bases. The CDR3 runs to 18 residues. Per germline, CDR1 MNHEY and CDR2 SVGAGI. The ends lost 0 bases at V and 0 bases at J; junction bases unmatched: 8. For the CDR3, the DNA is TGTGCCAGCAGTTACTCGACAGGGAAAAGGAGCTCCTACAATGAGCAGTTCTTC. Its protein is CASSYSTGKRSSYNEQFF.